What follows are 23 T cell receptor beta chains derived from one specimen sequenced in a study of shared clonotypes between healthy human individuals. The repertoire was sequenced with immunoSEQ multiplex PCR; TCRdb's copy has only in-frame clones and lacks some. The sample comprises a few million clones, roughly 93% of which are singletons, and around 0.4% rests with the top ten. Sequencing input: naive CD4+ T cells from PBMCs. Subset described: CD45RA+ positively selected. Receptors were obtained from a young man in good health. Some clones in this sample may be carry-over from other donors' samples.

This clone appeared a single time. Other nucleotide sequences in the sample specify the same CDR3. The chain couples TRBV5-1 to TRBJ1-4, with a tentative D call TRBD1 (6 bases). Germline V gene lookup returns CDR1 SGHRS and CDR2 YFSETQ. This CDR3 has 14 amino acids. V was clipped by 4 bases and J by 8 bases, with 15 bases between them. The CDR3 is CASSLQGLGEKLFF. The DNA for the CDR3 is TGCGCCAGCAGCCTACAGGGCCTAGGGGAAAAACTGTTTTTT.

The chain employs TRBV30 and TRBJ2-6; D could derive from TRBD1 or TRBD2 (7 bases each). Germline V CDR1 and CDR2: GTSNPN, SVGIG (reference sequence). The length of the CDR3 is 18 residues. The germline V and J ends were trimmed by 0 bases and 2 bases, with 17 bases remaining between them. CDR3 loop: CAWSVSGTVHTGANVLTF. The CDR3 nucleotides read TGTGCCTGGAGTGTAAGCGGGACAGTCCACACTGGGGCCAACGTCCTGACTTTC.

DNA of the CDR3: TGCGCCAGCAGCTTGGCCTCGGGGACTAGCGGAACCTACGAGCAGTACTTC. Translating gives CASSLASGTSGTYEQYF. This chain links TRBV5-1 with TRBJ2-7; 11 positions agree with TRBD2. The CDR3 totals 17 residues. Germline V gene data show CDR1 as SGHRS and CDR2 as YFSETQ. V trimming: 0 bases; J trimming: 2 bases; junction bases outside the gene matches: 7.

This rearrangement joins TRBV5-6 to TRBJ2-5; no reliable D call. V lost 4 bases, J lost 4 bases, and 17 bases lay in between. The CDR3 loop spans 15 amino acids. CDR1 and CDR2 from the germline V gene are SGHDT and YYEEEE. Here the CDR3 DNA reads TGTGCCAGCAGCGCAAACGGTGGGCGGCGAGAGACCCAGTACTTC. Translating gives CASSANGGRRETQYF.

The chain has TRBV6-5 and TRBJ2-2, with D possibly being TRBD1 (6 bases). Germline CDR1 reads MNHEY; CDR2 reads SVGAGI. This CDR3 is 13 amino acids long. The ends were cut back, 6 bases at V and 7 bases at J, with 12 bases in the middle. The CDR3 loop reads CASRGQLRGELFF. DNA of the CDR3: TGTGCCAGCAGAGGACAGCTCCGCGGGGAGCTGTTTTTT.

The chain carries TRBV5-1 and TRBJ2-7, with D possibly being TRBD1 or TRBD2 (5 bases each). The CDR3 extends over 14 amino acids. V was cut by 1 base and J by 2 bases, with 10 bases left in between. Germline CDR1 SGHRS, CDR2 YFSETQ. In DNA, the CDR3 is TGCGCCAGCAGCTTGATCCGGGACCCCTACGAGCAGTACTTC. Encoded protein: CASSLIRDPYEQYF.

The chain carries TRBV2 and TRBJ2-5; possible D gene TRBD2, 6 bases. Germline V gene sequence: CDR1 SNHLY, CDR2 FYNNEI. The CDR3 extends over 15 amino acids. Trimming shortened V by 1 base and J by 9 bases, and 18 bases separated the two germline ends. DNA for the CDR3: TGTGCCAGCAGTGAAGGAGGCAGGGCTCCGGGGGCCCAGTACTTC. Its translation: CASSEGGRAPGAQYF.

This clone was observed a handful of times. The V call is TRBV7-9, the J call TRBJ1-1; D remains unclear. Germline V gene sequence: CDR1 SEHNR, CDR2 FQNEAQ (reference sequence). Trimming cost V 4 bases and J 7 bases, with 7 bases left between them. This CDR3 has 11 amino acids. The CDR3 protein is CASSSLSEAFF. CDR3 nucleotide sequence: TGTGCCAGCAGCTCCCTTAGTGAAGCTTTCTTT.

The rearrangement links TRBV6-1 to TRBJ2-3; D is unclear. The CDR3 loop spans 13 amino acids. V lost 0 bases and J lost 9, with 10 bases in between. Germline assignment: CDR1 MNHNS and CDR2 SASEGT. The CDR3 reads CASSEARVGTQYF. CDR3 DNA sequence: TGTGCCAGCAGTGAAGCGAGAGTTGGGACGCAGTATTTT.

The V call is TRBV9, the J call TRBJ1-5, with D unresolved. This CDR3 comprises 13 residues. Between the trimmed V and J ends, which lost 1 base and 5 bases, there was a span of 7 bases. Looked up from germline, CDR1 is SGDLS and CDR2 is YYNGEE. CDR3 region: CASSVNGYQPQHF. The CDR3 DNA reads TGTGCCAGCAGCGTAAACGGGTATCAGCCCCAGCATTTT.

Concerning this clone: Other DNA variants within this sample encode the same CDR3. The chain uses TRBV6-1 and TRBJ1-2, with D maybe TRBD1 (5 bases). The CDR3 has 11 residues. Germline V gene data show CDR1 as MNHNS and CDR2 as SASEGT. Trimming removed 11 bases from V and 4 bases from J, with 11 bases in between. CDR3 amino acids: CAGTGGYGYTF. CDR3 nucleotide sequence: TGTGCCGGTACCGGGGGCTATGGCTACACCTTC.

This rearrangement joins TRBV29-1 to TRBJ2-3, with TRBD2 matching 14 bases. V lost 0 bases and J lost 3; bases outside the gene matches: 8. Germline V lookup: CDR1 SQVTM, CDR2 ANQGSEA. This CDR3 has 18 residues. The CDR3 nucleotides read TGCAGCGTTGAAGATCTGGGACTAGCGGGAGATGGGACAGATACGCAGTATTTT. It yields the protein CSVEDLGLAGDGTDTQYF.

The CDR3 region is CASSLIDTSNQPQHF. The CDR3 DNA reads as TGTGCCAGCAGTCTCATAGACACTAGCAATCAGCCCCAGCATTTT. The chain links TRBV28 to TRBJ1-5; D unresolved. Germline-derived CDR1 and CDR2 are MDHEN and SYDVKM. The CDR3 has 15 amino acids. Trimming pared 5 bases from V and 0 bases from J, leaving 11 bases between.

This chain uses TRBV4-1 with TRBJ2-7; 8 nucleotides agree with TRBD1. The V segment lost 4 bases and the J segment 0 bases; nucleotides outside the gene matches: 11. CDR3 length equals 17 residues. Per the germline V gene, CDR1 is MGHRA and CDR2 is YSYEKL. The CDR3 sequence is CASSPGDRRPSSYEQYF. CDR3 bases: TGCGCCAGCAGCCCTGGGGACAGGAGGCCGAGCTCCTACGAGCAGTACTTC.

The chain couples TRBV10-1 to TRBJ2-7; 7 nucleotides agree with TRBD1. Trimming removed 6 bases from V and 7 bases from J; junction bases left unmatched: 9. Germline CDR1 and CDR2: WNHNN and SYGVQD (reference sequence). The CDR3 consists of 13 residues. The CDR3 is CASRQGTGSEQYF. The CDR3 DNA reads TGCGCCAGCAGACAGGGGACGGGTAGTGAGCAGTACTTC.

The chain combines TRBV2 with TRBJ2-7; a weak D match, TRBD2 (6 bases). The V end was cut by 0 bases, the J end by 9 bases, with 18 bases between. The CDR3 contains 15 residues. Germline values: CDR1 SNHLY, CDR2 FYNNEI. The CDR3 protein is CASSEAVAGRKRQYF. DNA of the CDR3: TGTGCCAGCAGTGAAGCTGTCGCGGGAAGAAAGAGGCAGTACTTC.

This chain joins TRBV28 and TRBJ2-7; 8 bases agree with TRBD2. Germline CDR1 MDHEN, CDR2 SYDVKM. The CDR3 consists of 19 residues. With 5 bases clipped from V and 2 bases from J, the junction kept 20 bases outside the gene matches. In nucleotides, the CDR3 is TGTGCCAGCAGTCCCTCGGGGGGGCGTTCGAGCCCCGGGGCCTACGAGCAGTACTTC. This codes for CASSPSGGRSSPGAYEQYF.

The chain uses TRBV5-8 and TRBJ2-7; 7 bases agree with TRBD1. This CDR3 has 14 amino acids. Germline trimming cut 2 bases from V and 2 bases from J; bases unmatched to any gene: 4. Germline V gene lookup returns CDR1 SGHTS and CDR2 YDEGEE. This chain's CDR3 is CASSFRTGTYEQYF. CDR3 nucleotides: TGTGCCAGCAGCTTTCGGACAGGCACCTACGAGCAGTACTTC. The variable domain in full, completed from reference TRBV5-8 and TRBJ2-7, reads EAGVTQSPTHLIKTRGQQATLRCSPISGHTSVYWYQQALGLGLQFLLWYDEGEERNRGNFPPRFSGRQFPNYSSELNVNALELEDSALYLCASSFRTGTYEQYFGPGTRLTVT.

This chain connects TRBV15 to TRBJ1-4; D is possibly TRBD1 (5 bases). The CDR3 covers 14 residues. In germline, CDR1 is LNHNV, CDR2 YYDKDF (reference sequence). The V end was cut by 4 bases, the J end by 4 bases, with 10 bases between. CDR3 coding DNA: TGTGCCACCAGCAAGGGGACTTATAATGAAAAACTGTTTTTT. Its protein product is CATSKGTYNEKLFF.

This chain connects TRBV4-2 to TRBJ1-2; D unresolved. The germline CDR1 and CDR2 sequences are LGHNA and YNFKEQ. Trimming removed 3 bases at V and 4 bases at J, with 9 bases between. The CDR3 is 13 residues long. The CDR3 is CASSHDAPYGYTF. The CDR3 coding sequence is TGTGCCAGCAGCCACGACGCACCCTATGGCTACACCTTC.

V and J are TRBV7-9 and TRBJ1-3; TRBD1 might be the D (5 bases). The germline CDR1 and CDR2 sequences are SEHNR and FQNEAQ (reference sequence). V dropped 0 bases and J dropped 0 bases, with 9 bases sitting between them. The CDR3 runs 16 residues. CDR3 in amino acids: CASSLATGSSGNTIYF. The CDR3 DNA follows: TGTGCCAGCAGCTTAGCAACAGGTAGCTCTGGAAACACCATATATTTT.

In DNA form, the CDR3 reads TGCAGCGTTGGGAGAGAACCTAACTATGGCTACACCTTC. Its translation is CSVGREPNYGYTF. The rearrangement uses TRBV29-1 and TRBJ1-2, with D unresolved. Germline V gene data show CDR1 as SQVTM and CDR2 as ANQGSEA. The CDR3 totals 13 residues. V lost 4 bases and J 0 bases, leaving 9 bases between the germline ends.

The chain carries TRBV2 and TRBJ2-1; TRBD2 matches 10 bases. The germline gives CDR1 SNHLY, CDR2 FYNNEI. This CDR3 contains 15 residues. V lost 7 bases, J lost 10 bases, and 13 bases stayed unmatched. The CDR3 here is CASIGLAGVAGEQFF. The CDR3 nucleotides are TGTGCCAGCATTGGGCTAGCGGGAGTAGCGGGCGAGCAGTTCTTC. Full variable domain (rest looked up from reference TRBV2 and TRBJ2-1): EPEVTQTPSHQVTQMGQEVILRCVPISNHLYFYWYRQILGQKVEFLVSFYNNEISEKSEIFDDQFSVERPDGSNFTLKIRSTKLEDSAMYFCASIGLAGVAGEQFFGPGTRLTVL.